This T cell receptor beta chain is from a study of blood T cell repertoires in COVID-19. Study as a whole: The study drew acute and convalescent COVID-19 samples from the United States, Italy and Spain. From T cells, B-cell-depleted T cells, or PBMCs came the material, which was cDNA or gDNA.

In germline, CDR1 is SSHAT, CDR2 FNYEAQ (reference sequence). V shed 1 base and J shed 5 bases, with 14 bases lying between them. The CDR3 is made up of 15 amino acids. As handled by the study authors: Amplification of reference gene primers provided the estimated nucleated cell counts. Only in-frame clones appear in the TCRdb table, and some are missing; sequencing was by immunoSEQ multiplex PCR. For V, J and clone size, that table is used; D and trimming come from the DNA. This sample has over 200,000 clones, with approximately 86% found just once. This clonotype was sampled from a man aged 35 to 55 who had recovered from COVID-19. Sequenced: peripheral blood. The chain is built from TRBV7-7 and TRBJ2-5, with a tentative D call TRBD1 (5 bases). The CDR3 region is CASSLGGSSYETQYF. In nucleotides, the CDR3 is TGTGCCAGCAGCTTAGGGGGCAGTTCTTACGAGACCCAGTACTTC.